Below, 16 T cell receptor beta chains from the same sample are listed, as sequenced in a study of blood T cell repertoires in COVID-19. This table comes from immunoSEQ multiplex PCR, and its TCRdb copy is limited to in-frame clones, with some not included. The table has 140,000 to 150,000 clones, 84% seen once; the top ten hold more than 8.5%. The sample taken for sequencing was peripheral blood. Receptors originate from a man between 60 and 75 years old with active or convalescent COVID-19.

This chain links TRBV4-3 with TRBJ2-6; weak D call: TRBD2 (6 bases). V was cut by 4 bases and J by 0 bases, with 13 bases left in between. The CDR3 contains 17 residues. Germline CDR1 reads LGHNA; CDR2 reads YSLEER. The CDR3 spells CASSPGVAHSGANVLTF. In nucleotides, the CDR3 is TGCGCCAGCAGCCCGGGAGTAGCTCACTCTGGGGCCAACGTCCTGACTTTC.

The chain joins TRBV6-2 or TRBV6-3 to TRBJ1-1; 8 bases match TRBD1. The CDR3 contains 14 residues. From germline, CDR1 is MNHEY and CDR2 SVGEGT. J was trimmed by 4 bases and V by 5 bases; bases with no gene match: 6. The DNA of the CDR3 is TGTGCCAGCAGTCGGACAGGGTTGGGCACTGAAGCTTTCTTT. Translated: CASSRTGLGTEAFF.

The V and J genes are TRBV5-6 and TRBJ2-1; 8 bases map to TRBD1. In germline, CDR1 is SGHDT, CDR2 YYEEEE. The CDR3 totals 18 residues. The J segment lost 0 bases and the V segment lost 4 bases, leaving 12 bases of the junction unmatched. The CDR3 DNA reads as TGTGCCAGCAGCCCACCGACAGGGGCCCTGAGCTCCTACAATGAGCAGTTCTTC. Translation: CASSPPTGALSSYNEQFF.

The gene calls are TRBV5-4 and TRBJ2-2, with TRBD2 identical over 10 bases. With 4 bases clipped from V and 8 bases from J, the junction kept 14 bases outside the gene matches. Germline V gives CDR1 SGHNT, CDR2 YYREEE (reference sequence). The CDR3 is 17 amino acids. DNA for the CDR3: TGTGCCAGCAGCATCGGACTAGCGGCGGTGGGTAGGGGGGAGCTGTTTTTT. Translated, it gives CASSIGLAAVGRGELFF.

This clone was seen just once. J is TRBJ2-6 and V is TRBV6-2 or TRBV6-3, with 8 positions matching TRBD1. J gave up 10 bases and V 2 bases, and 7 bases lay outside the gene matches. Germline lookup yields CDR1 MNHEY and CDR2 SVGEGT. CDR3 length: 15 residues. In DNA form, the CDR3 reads TGTGCCAGCAGTTACGGCGGGACAGGAGCAAACGTCCTGACTTTC. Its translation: CASSYGGTGANVLTF.

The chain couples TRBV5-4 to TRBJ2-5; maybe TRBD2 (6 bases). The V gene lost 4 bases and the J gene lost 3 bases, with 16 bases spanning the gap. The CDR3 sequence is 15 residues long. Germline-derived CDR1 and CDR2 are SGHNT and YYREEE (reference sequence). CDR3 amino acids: CASSRDLRGKETQYF. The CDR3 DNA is TGTGCCAGCAGCCGCGACTTGCGGGGTAAAGAGACCCAGTACTTC. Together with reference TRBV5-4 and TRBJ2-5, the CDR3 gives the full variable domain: ETGVTQSPTHLIKTRGQQVTLRCSSQSGHNTVSWYQQALGQGPQFIFQYYREEENGRGNFPPRFSGLQFPNYSSELNVNALELDDSALYLCASSRDLRGKETQYFGPGTRLLVL.

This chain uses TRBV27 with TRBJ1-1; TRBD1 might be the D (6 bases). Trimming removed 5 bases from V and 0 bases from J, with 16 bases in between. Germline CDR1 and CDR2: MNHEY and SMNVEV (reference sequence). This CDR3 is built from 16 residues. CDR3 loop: CASSVQSGHLNTEAFF. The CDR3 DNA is TGTGCCAGCAGTGTTCAGTCGGGACACCTGAACACTGAAGCTTTCTTT.

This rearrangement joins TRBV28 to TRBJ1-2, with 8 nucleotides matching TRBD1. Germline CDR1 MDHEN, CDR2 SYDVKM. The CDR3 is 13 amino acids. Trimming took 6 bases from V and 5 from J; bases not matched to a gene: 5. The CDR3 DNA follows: TGTGCCAGCAGGGACAGGGCGGGATATGGCTACACCTTC. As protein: CASRDRAGYGYTF.

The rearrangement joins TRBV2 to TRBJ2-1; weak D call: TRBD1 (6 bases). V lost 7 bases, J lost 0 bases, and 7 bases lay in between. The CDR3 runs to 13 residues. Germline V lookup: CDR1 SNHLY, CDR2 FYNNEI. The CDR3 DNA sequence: TGTGCCAGCACGGACAGCTCCTACAATGAGCAGTTCTTC. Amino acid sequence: CASTDSSYNEQFF.

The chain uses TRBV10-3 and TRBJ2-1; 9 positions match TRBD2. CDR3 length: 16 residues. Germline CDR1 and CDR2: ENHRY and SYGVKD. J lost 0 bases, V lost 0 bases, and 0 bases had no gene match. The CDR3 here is CAISESSGSSYNEQFF. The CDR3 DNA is TGTGCCATCAGTGAGTCTAGCGGGAGCTCCTACAATGAGCAGTTCTTC.

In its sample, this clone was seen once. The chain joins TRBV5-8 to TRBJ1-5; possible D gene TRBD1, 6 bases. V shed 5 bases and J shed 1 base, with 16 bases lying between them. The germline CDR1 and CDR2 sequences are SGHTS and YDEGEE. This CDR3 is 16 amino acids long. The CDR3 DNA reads TGTGCCAGCAGGCCGATACAGGGCCTAAGCAATCAGCCCCAGCATTTT. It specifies CASRPIQGLSNQPQHF.

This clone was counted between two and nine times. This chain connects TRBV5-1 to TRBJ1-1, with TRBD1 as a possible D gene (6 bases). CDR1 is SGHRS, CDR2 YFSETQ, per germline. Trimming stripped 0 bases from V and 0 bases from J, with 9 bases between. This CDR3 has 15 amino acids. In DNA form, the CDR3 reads TGCGCCAGCAGCTTGGCAGGGGATCTGAACACTGAAGCTTTCTTT. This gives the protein CASSLAGDLNTEAFF. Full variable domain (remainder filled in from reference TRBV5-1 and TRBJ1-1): KAGVTQTPRYLIKTRGQQVTLSCSPISGHRSVSWYQQTPGQGLQFLFEYFSETQRNKGNFPGRFSGRQFSNSRSEMNVSTLELGDSALYLCASSLAGDLNTEAFFGQGTRLTVV.

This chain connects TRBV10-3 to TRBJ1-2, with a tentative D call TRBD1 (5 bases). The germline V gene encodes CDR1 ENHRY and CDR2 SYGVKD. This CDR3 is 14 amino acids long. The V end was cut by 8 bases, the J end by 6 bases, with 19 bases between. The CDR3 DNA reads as TGTGCCATCCAGGGTGCCGGAAAGGACCATGGCTACACCTTC. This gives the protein CAIQGAGKDHGYTF.

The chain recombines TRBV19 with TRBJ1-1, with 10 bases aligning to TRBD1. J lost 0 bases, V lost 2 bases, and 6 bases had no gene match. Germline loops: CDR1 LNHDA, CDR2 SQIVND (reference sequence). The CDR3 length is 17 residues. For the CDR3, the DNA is TGTGCCAGTAGTATACCCGGGACAGGGGCTCTGAACACTGAAGCTTTCTTT. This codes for CASSIPGTGALNTEAFF.

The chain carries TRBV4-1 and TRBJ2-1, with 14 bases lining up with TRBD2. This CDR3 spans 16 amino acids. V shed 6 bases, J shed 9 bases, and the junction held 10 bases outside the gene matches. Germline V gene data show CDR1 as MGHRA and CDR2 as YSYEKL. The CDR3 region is CASRWGTSGGHGEQFF. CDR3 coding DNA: TGCGCCAGCAGGTGGGGGACTAGCGGGGGCCATGGTGAGCAGTTCTTC.

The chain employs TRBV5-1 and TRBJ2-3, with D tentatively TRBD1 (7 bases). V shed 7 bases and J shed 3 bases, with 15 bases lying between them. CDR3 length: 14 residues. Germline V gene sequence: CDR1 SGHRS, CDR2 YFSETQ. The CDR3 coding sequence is TGCGCCAGCGGAGGGGACAGACGTACAGATACGCAGTATTTT. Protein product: CASGGDRRTDTQYF.